A selection of T cell receptor beta chains follows, all from one sample in a study of control samples from healthy donors and cancer patients. Libraries were prepared by immunoSEQ multiplex PCR; TCRdb keeps only in-frame clonotypes and omits some of them. The sample carries 150,000 to 160,000 clones, roughly 92% recorded once. Sequenced input: blood. Every receptor here comes from a man aged 45-65 years in good health. Both conserved end residues are part of each CDR3. Each record gives: clone size, V gene, CDR3 protein. Not every row has a clone size; where given, it reads once, few, many or a size class.

.	TRBV19	CASSIEAGGTYEQYF
.	TRBV5-1	CASSLGSLPGLNEQYF
.	TRBV6-5	CASSYSSQLGYEQYF
.	TRBV7-6	CASSLVGLAGNGEQYF
.	TRBV6-1	CASNRLAANTGELFF
.	TRBV29-1	CSVGRDGEQFF
few	TRBV9	CASKSGHAQNSPLHF
once	TRBV18	CASSPGTGAETQYF
.	TRBV6-2/TRBV6-3	CASSWTSGRRRDTQYF
.	TRBV14	CASSQEGTAIYGYTF
.	TRBV15	CATSRDNTGGSYEQYF
.	TRBV7-9	CASSPTSYRSYEQYF
.	TRBV19	CASSTSHVVLTF
.	TRBV6-4	CASRDTYLSNQPQHF
.	TRBV7-8	CASSLRGEGVAMNLALHF
.	TRBV18	CASSPADIYGYTF
.	TRBV28	CASSSPPSPGGKSEQYF
.	TRBV7-9	CASSLNQGSYEQYF
.	TRBV7-2	CASSSIIYEQYF
.	TRBV3-1/TRBV3-2	CASSLYQGRGTEAFF
.	TRBV6-5	CASSQGPADTIYF
.	TRBV27	CASSLSRVADTQYF
.	TRBV3-1/TRBV3-2	CASSQDARTANSGANVLTF
.	TRBV2	CASSEQGINQPQHF
.	TRBV10-3	CAISEKISGTGELFF
.	TRBV28	CASAGYEQYF
.	TRBV27	CASSLSGDYGYTF
once	TRBV5-1	CASSGSSGRDPYEQYF
.	TRBV6-5	CASRPRAPYGYTF
.	TRBV4-2	CASSQDGTGDNEKLFF
.	TRBV9	CASSVGPNSREQYF
.	TRBV9	CASSVDGAVAYNEQFF
.	TRBV19	CASSKGALGNQPQHF
.	TRBV7-9	CASSSSGGYEQYF
.	TRBV4-1	CASSLALAKNSYEQYF
once	TRBV27	CASSSPTSGSRYEQYF
.	TRBV19	CASSRGLAITGELFF